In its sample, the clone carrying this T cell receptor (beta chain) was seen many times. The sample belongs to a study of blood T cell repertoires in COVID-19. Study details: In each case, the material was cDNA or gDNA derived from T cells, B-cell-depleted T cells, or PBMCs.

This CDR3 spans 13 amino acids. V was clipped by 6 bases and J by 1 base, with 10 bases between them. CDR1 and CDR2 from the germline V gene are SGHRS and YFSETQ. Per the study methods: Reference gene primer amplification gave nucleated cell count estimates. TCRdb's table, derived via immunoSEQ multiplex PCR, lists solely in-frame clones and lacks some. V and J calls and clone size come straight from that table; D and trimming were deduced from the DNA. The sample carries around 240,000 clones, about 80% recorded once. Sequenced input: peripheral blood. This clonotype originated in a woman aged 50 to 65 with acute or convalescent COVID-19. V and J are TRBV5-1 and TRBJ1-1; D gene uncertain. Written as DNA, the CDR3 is TGCGCCAGCATGAGGATGAGGAACACTGAAGCTTTCTTT. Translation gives CASMRMRNTEAFF.